This is a list of T cell receptor beta chains from one sample in a study of T cell repertoires in cytomegalovirus infection. MiXCR, run by TCRdb on the reads, gives a single entry per CDR3 protein. The table records more than 300,000 distinct CDR3 sequences, roughly 34% of them present only once. Their recognized antigens are unknown. Here the sequenced sample was cultured PBMCs, taken from culture after CMV antigen stimulation. The receptors were sampled from a human donor in good health (CMV status not recorded). Some clones in this sample may be carry-over from other donors' samples. Each CDR3 is given with its conserved first and last residue. The order of the fields is D gene, J gene, clone size, V gene, CDR3 protein, CDR3 DNA. A D gene is named only where the DNA matches it firmly. Clone size is given for some rows only: seen once, a few or many times, or a class if the clone is expanded.

. TRBJ1-4 . TRBV19 CASSLNRRGEKLFF TGTGCCAGTAGTCTGAACAGAAGGGGTGAAAAACTGTTTTTT
TRBD1 TRBJ2-7 few TRBV6-5 CASSYSFGQASYEQYF TGTGCCAGCAGTTACTCGTTCGGACAGGCCTCCTACGAGCAGTACTTC
TRBD2 TRBJ2-1 . TRBV4-1 CASSQRPSGTGYNEQFF TGCGCCAGCAGCCAGCGGCCTAGCGGGACGGGGTACAATGAGCAGTTCTTC
. TRBJ2-1 few TRBV10-2 CASSRWASLNEQFF TGCGCCAGCAGTCGGTGGGCTAGCCTCAATGAGCAGTTCTTC
. TRBJ1-6 few TRBV27 CASSFFGEGNNSPLHF TGTGCCAGCAGTTTCTTCGGGGAGGGGAATAATTCACCCCTCCACTTT
. TRBJ2-1 many TRBV20-1 CSARSPSSYNEQFF TGCAGTGCTAGGTCCCCTAGCTCCTACAATGAGCAGTTCTTC
. TRBJ2-1 few TRBV2 CASSGREQFF TGTGCCAGCAGTGGAAGGGAGCAGTTCTTC
. TRBJ1-4 . TRBV19 CASSIRSGRKEKLFF TGTGCCAGTAGTATCCGCTCGGGGAGAAAAGAAAAACTGTTTTTT
. TRBJ2-7 . TRBV15 CATSRVLDVLEQYF TGTGCCACCAGCAGGGTACTAGATGTGCTCGAGCAGTACTTC
. TRBJ1-2 few TRBV20-1 CSARLAGAAYGYTF TGCAGTGCTAGACTCGCAGGGGCCGCTTATGGCTACACCTTC
. TRBJ2-7 few TRBV19 CASSMGFAYEQYF TGTGCCAGTAGCATGGGTTTTGCCTACGAGCAGTACTTC
. TRBJ2-4 . TRBV5-1 CASSLLDVAKNIQYF TGCGCCAGCAGCCTCCTGGACGTAGCCAAAAACATTCAGTACTTC
. TRBJ2-1 . TRBV28 CASSSPPGGEQFF TGTGCCAGCAGTTCACCCCCTGGTGGTGAGCAGTTCTTC
TRBD1 TRBJ1-1 few TRBV6-5 CASKKTGMNTEAFF TGTGCCAGCAAGAAGACAGGGATGAACACTGAAGCTTTCTTT
TRBD2 TRBJ2-3 many TRBV6-5 CASSLAGGPTDTQYF TGTGCCAGCAGCTTAGCGGGAGGGCCAACAGATACGCAGTATTTT